This T cell receptor beta chain originates from a study of T cell changes during pregnancy in multiple sclerosis. CDR1 is SGHVS and CDR2 is FNYEAQ in the germline V gene. Unmatched junction bases numbered 11, after V lost 7 bases and J lost 3 bases. The CDR3 extends over 15 amino acids. Sequencing used immunoSEQ multiplex PCR; TCRdb keeps in-frame clones, though not all of them. The table includes approximately 110,000 clones, approximately 90% detected once. The sequence was collected from a female donor with multiple sclerosis, enrolled in a pregnancy study. Sequenced material: peripheral blood, taken after pregnancy. The J gene is TRBJ2-5, the V gene TRBV7-6, with 7 bases fitting TRBD2. The CDR3 protein is CASTKKWGGEETQYF. The CDR3 bases are TGTGCCAGCACCAAAAAGTGGGGGGGGGAAGAGACCCAGTACTTC.